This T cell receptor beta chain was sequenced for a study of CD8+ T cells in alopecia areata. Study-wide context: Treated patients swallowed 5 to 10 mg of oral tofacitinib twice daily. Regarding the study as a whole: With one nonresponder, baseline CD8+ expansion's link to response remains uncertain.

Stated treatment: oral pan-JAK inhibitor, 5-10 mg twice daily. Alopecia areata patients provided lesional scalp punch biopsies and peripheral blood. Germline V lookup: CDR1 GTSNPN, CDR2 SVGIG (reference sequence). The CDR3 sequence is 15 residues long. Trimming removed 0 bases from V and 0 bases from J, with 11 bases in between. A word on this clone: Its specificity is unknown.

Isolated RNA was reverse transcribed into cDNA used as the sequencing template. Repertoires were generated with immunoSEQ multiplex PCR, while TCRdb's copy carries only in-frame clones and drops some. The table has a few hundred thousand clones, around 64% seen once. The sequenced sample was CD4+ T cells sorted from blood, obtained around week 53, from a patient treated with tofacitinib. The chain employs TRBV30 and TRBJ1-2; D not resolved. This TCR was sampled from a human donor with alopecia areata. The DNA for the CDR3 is TGTGCCTGGAGTGTACTCAACAGAGCTAACTATGGCTACACCTTC. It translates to CAWSVLNRANYGYTF.